This T cell receptor beta chain comes out of a study of T cell responses to AZD1222 COVID-19 vaccine. Per germline, CDR1 SGHTA and CDR2 FQGNSA. This CDR3 has 15 amino acids. V shed 3 bases, J shed 4 bases, and the junction held 4 bases outside the gene matches. Assay used: immunoSEQ multiplex PCR; TCRdb lists only in-frame clones, some missing. The table records 90,000 or so clones, 80% to 90% of them present only once. A single count supports this clone. The clonotype originates from an adult in good health. Sequenced here: peripheral blood, sampled on day 0 of AZD1222 vaccination. The chain carries TRBV7-2 and TRBJ2-1; TRBD2 matches 9 bases. The CDR3 reads CASSLREGLYNEQFF. CDR3 nucleotide sequence: TGTGCCAGCAGCTTGCGGGAGGGCCTGTACAATGAGCAGTTCTTC.